Here is one TCR beta chain with its context. Its antigen is unknown. No much larger clone exists at a distance of one base, and base qualities are not known. In the prospective study, participants were about 18 to 100 years old, resided in around 25 geographic areas of the United States, and were enrolled through a virtual design. In the prospective study, cohorts were assigned on the basis of participant-reported clinical history obtained from a screening survey and a study questionnaire. Recovered participants in ImmuneRACE Cohort 3 were defined as having two consecutive negative NP/OP PCR tests, clearance from a healthcare professional, or resolution of symptoms. In the prospective study, mobile phlebotomists collected whole blood, serum and a nasopharyngeal or oropharyngeal swab from each participant. Participants in the prospective study had the option to provide additional blood draws and questionnaires over a roughly two-month period. Before DNA extraction, prospective study blood samples were shipped either frozen or at room temperature.

The V end gives up 4 bases and the J end 2 bases, leaving 13 bases in the junction not matched to a gene. Per the germline V gene, LGHNA is the CDR1 and YNFKEQ is the CDR2. Spanning cysteine to phenylalanine, the CDR3 consists of 17 amino acids. This entry keeps only the CDR3 DNA: 51 bases, framed from base 1. This record belongs to a study of blood T cell repertoires in COVID-19 (dated by TCRdb to the early 2020s). About the study as a whole: Collaborator samples came from the United States, Italy and Spain and covered acute and convalescent phases of COVID-19. The prospective study material was composed of cDNA or gDNA derived from T cells, B-cell-depleted T cells, or PBMCs. The dataset comprised deeply sampled blood TCRbeta repertoires from subjects exposed to, actively infected with, or recovered from COVID-19. A freely available public database, intended as a resource for researchers studying the immune response to SARS-CoV-2, is where the repertoires were released. The samples were drawn from two sources: the first 160 participants of the ongoing ImmuneRACE study, and 950 to 1,500 subjects contributed by 6 global collaborators. The sample metadata nearly always contained a de-identified subject ID, COVID-19 status, age in years and sex. Where available, HLA class I and class II types were taken from metadata supplied by the sample provider and were not determined by assay-based typing. Broader findings and caveats from the paper: The quantity of clinical and demographic metadata differed by source and by participant and was supplied without curation.

The immunoSEQ Assay, a bias-controlled multiplex PCR, was used to amplify TCRbeta CDR3 regions from genomic DNA. Turning to the authors' computational methods: The number of nucleated cells in each sample was estimated from the amplification of reference gene primers within the assay. To quantify the absolute abundance of each unique TCRbeta CDR3 rearrangement, sequence reads were collapsed and filtered. Productive Simpson clonality was computed per sample as the square root of Simpson's diversity index over productive rearrangements. TCRdb mirrors the immuneACCESS table, restricted to in-frame sequences. Some clones are absent from its copies; in checked studies, under half trace to an unresolved V gene, and the reason for the others is unknown. Clonal size and the V and J genes are those of that table, whereas D and trimming came from the DNA. A total of almost 250,000 clones appear in this sample, around 89% of them only once. Of the sample, under 5% is held by the ten largest clones.

Specimen: PBMCs or T cells enriched from blood (not recorded which). In this chain, TRBV4-2 is recombined with TRBJ1-1; 7 junctional bases match TRBD1. This receptor was taken from a young woman who had recovered from COVID-19. The DNA sequence follows: TGTGCCAGCAGCCTGGCACCTAAGGGACAGATAAACACTGAAGCTTTCTTT. This codes for CASSLAPKGQINTEAFF.